One and the same sample provided the 19 T cell receptor beta chains below, sequenced in a study of T cells in localized non-small cell lung cancer. Using immunoSEQ multiplex PCR, the repertoire was profiled, and TCRdb retains in-frame clones only, with some absent. The top ten hold approximately 1.2% of the sample, which has around 70,000 clones, 70% to 85% seen once. This material consisted of peripheral blood, taken before any cancer treatment. The receptors here all came from a female donor at least 60 years old with stage I lung adenocarcinoma.

The V and J genes are TRBV10-3 and TRBJ2-1; 9 bases are a match to TRBD1. The germline V gene has CDR1 ENHRY and CDR2 SYGVKD. V was clipped by 3 bases and J by 7 bases; unmatched bases: 10. This CDR3 is 16 amino acids long. The CDR3 nucleotides are TGTGCCATCAGTGACCCCCGGGACAGGGTGGGGAATGAGCAGTTCTTC. Translating gives CAISDPRDRVGNEQFF.

This chain uses TRBV10-3 with TRBJ2-3; 7 bases are a match to TRBD1. V was clipped by 2 bases and J by 5 bases; unmatched bases: 1. The CDR3 sequence is 13 residues long. The germline V gene encodes CDR1 ENHRY and CDR2 SYGVKD. CDR3 bases: TGTGCCATCAGTGAGACAGGGGAAGATACGCAGTATTTT. Amino acids: CAISETGEDTQYF.

This clone was counted between two and nine times. The chain joins TRBV7-2 to TRBJ1-2, with a possible D match to TRBD1 (5 bases). V was cut by 4 bases and J by 3 bases, with 12 bases left in between. CDR1 is SGHTA and CDR2 is FQGNSA in the germline V gene. This CDR3 is built from 14 residues. The CDR3 sequence: CASSSMGGDYGYTF. In DNA form, the CDR3 reads TGTGCCAGCAGCTCCATGGGGGGTGACTATGGCTACACCTTC.

The count of this clone is one. The chain has TRBV5-1 and TRBJ1-2, with 12 bases that match TRBD1. CDR3 length: 15 residues. From germline, CDR1 is SGHRS and CDR2 YFSETQ. The V gene end was trimmed by 3 bases and the J gene end by 3 bases; junction bases not matched to a gene: 3. The CDR3 sequence: CASSWGTGGDYGYTF. CDR3 DNA: TGCGCCAGCAGCTGGGGGACAGGGGGCGACTATGGCTACACCTTC.

This clone was recorded only once. V is TRBV11-1 and J is TRBJ2-7; TRBD2 might be the D (5 bases). V lost 5 bases, J lost 5 bases, and 16 bases lay in between. The germline CDR1 and CDR2 sequences are SGHAT and FQDESV (reference sequence). The CDR3 consists of 14 residues. CDR3 DNA: TGTGCCAGCAGCCCCGACGGGGAATGGGACGAGCAGTACTTC. It specifies CASSPDGEWDEQYF.

The gene calls are TRBV5-4 and TRBJ2-2, with TRBD2 matching over 9 bases. The CDR3 sequence is 16 residues long. V lost 0 bases to trimming and J lost 5 bases; unmatched junction nucleotides: 5. Germline V gene lookup returns CDR1 SGHNT and CDR2 YYREEE (reference sequence). The CDR3 coding sequence is TGTGCCAGCAGCTTGGGGACTAGCGTCAATACCGGGGAGCTGTTTTTT. Its translation: CASSLGTSVNTGELFF.

The rearrangement links TRBV4-2 to TRBJ1-5; 7 positions match TRBD1. The V gene's germline CDR1 is LGHNA and CDR2 YNFKEQ. V was clipped by 0 bases and J by 1 base; unmatched bases: 6. The CDR3 length is 17 residues. CDR3 residues: CASSQDSPGQSNQPQHF. DNA of the CDR3: TGTGCCAGCAGCCAAGATTCTCCGGGACAGAGCAATCAGCCCCAGCATTTT.

The V gene is TRBV2, the J gene TRBJ2-3, with D unclear. This CDR3 comprises 12 residues. Germline V gene data show CDR1 as SNHLY and CDR2 as FYNNEI. Trimming took 5 bases from V and 6 from J, leaving 9 bases between them. CDR3 in DNA: TGTGCCAGCAGTCCGTTGGGGGATACGCAGTATTTT. Amino acids: CASSPLGDTQYF.

The chain recombines TRBV19 with TRBJ2-7; 7 bases map to TRBD1. J lost 2 bases, V lost 5 bases, and 6 bases had no gene match. The CDR3 runs 14 residues. Germline assignment: CDR1 LNHDA and CDR2 SQIVND (reference sequence). The CDR3 loop reads CASSGIGGPYEQYF. The DNA of the CDR3 is TGTGCCAGTAGTGGGATAGGGGGCCCCTACGAGCAGTACTTC.

V usage is TRBV4-1 and J usage is TRBJ1-3; TRBD1 matches 10 bases. Germline CDR1 reads MGHRA; CDR2 reads YSYEKL. The CDR3 contains 17 residues. J gave up 2 bases and V 2 bases, and 6 bases lay outside the gene matches. This chain's CDR3 is CASSQNTGTGAGNTIYF. The CDR3 DNA reads as TGCGCCAGCAGCCAAAACACCGGGACAGGGGCTGGAAACACCATATATTTT.

V is TRBV27 and J is TRBJ1-2; D remains ambiguous. The CDR3 runs to 13 residues. Per the germline V gene, CDR1 is MNHEY and CDR2 is SMNVEV (reference sequence). V lost 3 bases to trimming and J lost 6 bases, with 11 bases between them. The CDR3, as DNA: TGTGCCAGCAGTTTCTCAGGAAGGAATGGCTACACCTTC. It encodes CASSFSGRNGYTF.

J is TRBJ2-7 and V is TRBV25-1; D assignment may be TRBD1 or TRBD2 (5 bases each). In germline, CDR1 is MGHDK, CDR2 SYGVNS. The CDR3 runs 14 residues. Trimming cost V 4 bases and J 3 bases, with 13 bases left between them. CDR3 sequence reads: CASSGDGYNYEQYF. The DNA for the CDR3 is TGTGCCAGCAGTGGGGACGGATATAACTACGAGCAGTACTTC.

The chain joins TRBV28 to TRBJ1-2; D unresolved. Germline assignment: CDR1 MDHEN and CDR2 SYDVKM. The CDR3 consists of 13 residues. Trimming stripped 1 base from V and 4 bases from J, with 7 bases between. CDR3 region: CASSLFGSYGYTF. The CDR3 DNA reads TGTGCCAGCAGTTTATTTGGGAGCTATGGCTACACCTTC.

This clone was seen only a few times. The genes are TRBV15 and TRBJ1-5; weak D call: TRBD1 (6 bases). Trimming pared 3 bases from V and 3 bases from J, leaving 9 bases between. The CDR3 covers 14 residues. CDR1 LNHNV and CDR2 YYDKDF come from the germline V gene (reference sequence). In DNA, the CDR3 is TGTGCCACCAGCAGGGACAGCTACAATCAGCCCCAGCATTTT. This sequence encodes CATSRDSYNQPQHF.

The chain links TRBV2 to TRBJ2-5; D is possibly TRBD1 or TRBD2 (5 bases each). Germline V gene sequence: CDR1 SNHLY, CDR2 FYNNEI. The CDR3 spans 16 residues. Trimming stripped 1 base from V and 1 base from J, with 13 bases between. In DNA form, the CDR3 reads TGTGCCAGCAGTGAAGGGCACGGTGGGGGCCAAGAGACCCAGTACTTC. Its translation: CASSEGHGGGQETQYF.

The chain combines TRBV27 with TRBJ2-7; no definite D call. This CDR3 contains 14 residues. Trimming shortened V by 3 bases and J by 7 bases, and 16 bases separated the two germline ends. Germline lookup yields CDR1 MNHEY and CDR2 SMNVEV (reference sequence). CDR3 coding DNA: TGTGCCAGCAGTTTTCGTGGTCTTCTAGGGGAGCAGTACTTC. The encoded protein is CASSFRGLLGEQYF.

The chain employs TRBV2 and TRBJ1-1, with D tentatively TRBD1 (6 bases). Trimming left V 8 bases short and J 1 base short, with 14 bases between. The CDR3 extends over 14 amino acids. Germline-derived CDR1 and CDR2 are SNHLY and FYNNEI. The chain's CDR3 is CASGRRGANTEAFF. Written as DNA, the CDR3 is TGTGCCAGCGGGCGGAGGGGGGCGAACACTGAAGCTTTCTTT.

The chain is built from TRBV5-1 and TRBJ1-6; D remains unclear. The length of the CDR3 is 15 residues. Trimming stripped 4 bases from V and 6 bases from J, with 14 bases between. Germline V CDR1 and CDR2: SGHRS, YFSETQ. In nucleotides, the CDR3 is TGCGCCAGCAGCCTGACGGACGGAGCTAATTCACCCCTCCACTTT. This gives the protein CASSLTDGANSPLHF.

The rearrangement uses TRBV19 and TRBJ1-2; possible D gene TRBD1, 6 bases. Between the trimmed V and J ends, which lost 2 bases and 5 bases, there was a span of 15 bases. Per the germline V gene, CDR1 is LNHDA and CDR2 is SQIVND (reference sequence). This CDR3 has 15 residues. CDR3 protein: CASSIREQGGYGYTF. The CDR3 DNA is TGTGCCAGTAGTATAAGAGAACAGGGAGGGTATGGCTACACCTTC.